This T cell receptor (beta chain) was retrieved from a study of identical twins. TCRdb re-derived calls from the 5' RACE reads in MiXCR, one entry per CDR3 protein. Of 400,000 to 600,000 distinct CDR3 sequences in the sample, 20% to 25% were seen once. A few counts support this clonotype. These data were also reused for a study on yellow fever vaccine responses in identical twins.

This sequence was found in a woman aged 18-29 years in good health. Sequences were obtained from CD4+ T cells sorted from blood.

This CDR3 is CASGPGLAGAYEQYF. CDR3 coding DNA: TGTGCCAGCGGCCCTGGACTAGCGGGAGCCTACGAGCAGTACTTC. The rearrangement links TRBV3-1 to TRBJ2-7, with 13 bases matching TRBD2. Germline CDR1 and CDR2: LGHDT and YNNKEL (reference sequence). The CDR3 has 15 amino acids. The J segment lost 2 bases and the V segment lost 8 bases, leaving 6 bases of the junction unmatched.